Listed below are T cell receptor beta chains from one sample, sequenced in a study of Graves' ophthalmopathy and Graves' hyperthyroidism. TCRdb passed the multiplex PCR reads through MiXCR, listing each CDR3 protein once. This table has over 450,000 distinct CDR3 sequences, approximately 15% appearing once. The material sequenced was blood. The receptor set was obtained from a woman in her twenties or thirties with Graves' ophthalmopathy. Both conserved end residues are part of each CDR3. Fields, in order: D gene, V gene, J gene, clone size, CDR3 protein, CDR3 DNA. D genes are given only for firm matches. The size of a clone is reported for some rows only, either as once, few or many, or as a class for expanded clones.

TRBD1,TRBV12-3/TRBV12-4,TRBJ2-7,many,CASSPWTGTYEQYF,TGTGCCAGCAGTCCCTGGACAGGGACCTACGAGCAGTACTTC
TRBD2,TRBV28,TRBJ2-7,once,CASLAGEGEQYF,TGTGCCAGTCTAGCGGGAGAGGGAGAGCAGTACTTC
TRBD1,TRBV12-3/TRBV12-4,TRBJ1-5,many,CASSFGQGSNQPQHF,TGTGCCAGCAGCTTCGGACAGGGGAGCAATCAGCCCCAGCATTTT
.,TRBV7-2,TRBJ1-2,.,CASSLDSGGYGYTF,TGTGCCAGCAGCTTAGATTCCGGGGGATATGGCTACACCTTC
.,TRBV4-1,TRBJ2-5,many,CASSQDPLGGETQYF,TGCGCCAGCAGCCAAGATCCCCTAGGGGGAGAGACCCAGTACTTC
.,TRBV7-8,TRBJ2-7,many,CASSLAGVWGEQYF,TGTGCCAGCAGCTTAGCAGGGGTCTGGGGCGAGCAGTACTTC
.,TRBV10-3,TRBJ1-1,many,CAISESPGKNTEAFF,TGTGCCATCAGTGAGTCCCCAGGGAAGAACACTGAAGCTTTCTTT
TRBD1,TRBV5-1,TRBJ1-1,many,CASSWSTGTEAFF,TGCGCCAGCAGCTGGTCGACAGGGACTGAAGCTTTCTTT
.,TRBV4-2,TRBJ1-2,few,CASSQVAGTDLGLYGYTF,TGTGCCAGCAGCCAAGTTGCAGGGACGGACCTGGGGCTCTATGGCTACACCTTC
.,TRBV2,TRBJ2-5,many,CASSETATRETQYF,TGTGCCAGCAGTGAGACGGCAACTCGGGAGACCCAGTACTTC
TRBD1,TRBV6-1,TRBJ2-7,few,CASGRGQGVYEQYF,TGTGCCAGCGGGAGGGGACAGGGGGTCTACGAGCAGTACTTC
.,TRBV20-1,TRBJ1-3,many,CSARDQMGASGNTIYF,TGCAGTGCTAGAGATCAAATGGGGGCTTCTGGAAACACCATATATTTT
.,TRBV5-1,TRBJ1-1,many,CASRSARENTEAFF,TGCGCCAGCAGAAGCGCCAGGGAGAACACTGAAGCTTTCTTT
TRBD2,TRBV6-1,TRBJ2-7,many,CASSGLTSGVYEQYF,TGTGCCAGCAGCGGGCTGACTAGCGGTGTCTACGAGCAGTACTTC
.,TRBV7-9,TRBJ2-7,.,CASSLRPGYSYEQYF,TGTGCCAGCAGCTTACGTCCTGGGTACTCCTACGAGCAGTACTTC
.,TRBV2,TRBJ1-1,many,CASKEQTEAFF,TGTGCCAGCAAAGAGCAAACTGAAGCTTTCTTT
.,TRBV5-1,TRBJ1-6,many,CASSLASSSLSYNSPLHF,TGCGCCAGCAGCTTGGCCTCAAGCTCCCTCTCCTATAATTCACCCCTCCACTTT
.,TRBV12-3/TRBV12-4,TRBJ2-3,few,CASSWMSTDTQYF,TGTGCCAGCAGTTGGATGAGCACAGATACGCAGTATTTT
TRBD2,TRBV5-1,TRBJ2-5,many,CASSSQFTTSGQETQYF,TGCGCCAGCAGCTCGCAGTTTACGACTAGCGGACAAGAGACCCAGTACTTC
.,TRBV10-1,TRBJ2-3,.,CASSDQDWADTQYF,TGCGCCAGCAGTGACCAAGACTGGGCAGATACGCAGTATTTT
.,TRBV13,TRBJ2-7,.,CASSARGGNSYEQYF,TGTGCCAGCAGCGCCCGGGGCGGGAATTCCTACGAGCAGTACTTC
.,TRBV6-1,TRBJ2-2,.,CATQGLANTGELFF,TGTGCCACCCAAGGACTGGCGAACACCGGGGAGCTGTTTTTT
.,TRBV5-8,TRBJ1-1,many,CASNRLGRMNTEAFF,TGTGCCAGCAACCGCCTTGGACGGATGAACACTGAAGCTTTCTTT
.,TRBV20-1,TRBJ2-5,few,CSARGQGQETLYF,TGCAGTGCTAGGGGGCAGGGCCAGGAGACCCTGTACTTC
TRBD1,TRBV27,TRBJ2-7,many,CASSPTHPGQSSYEQYF,TGTGCCAGCAGTCCCACTCACCCGGGACAGTCTTCCTACGAGCAGTACTTC
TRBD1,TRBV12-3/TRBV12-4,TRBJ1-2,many,CASSLDRVSGYTF,TGTGCCAGCAGCCTGGACAGGGTCAGTGGCTACACCTTC
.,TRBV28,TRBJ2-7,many,CASSFPGLSFLSEQYF,TGTGCCAGCAGTTTTCCGGGTCTATCGTTCCTTTCCGAGCAGTACTTC
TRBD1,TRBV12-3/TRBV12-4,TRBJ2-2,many,CASSSRQGGTGELFF,TGTGCCAGCAGCTCCCGACAGGGGGGGACCGGGGAGCTGTTTTTT